These 32 T cell receptor beta chains were all obtained from the same sample, sequenced in a study of technical replicates of blood from a few donors. Clones were sequenced by immunoSEQ multiplex PCR, and TCRdb holds only the in-frame ones, with some missing. The sample holds more than 65,000 clones; roughly 95% are singletons and the top ten take approximately 0.39%. The sequencing sample was made of T cells isolated from PBMCs. These receptors originate from a human donor in good health.

This sequence joins TRBV7-8 and TRBJ2-7; D might be TRBD2 (5 bases). CDR3 length equals 14 residues. The germline V and J ends were trimmed by 5 bases and 2 bases, with 13 bases remaining between them. Germline V gene data show CDR1 as SGHVS and CDR2 as FQNEAQ. CDR3 DNA: TGTGCCAGCAGCGACTTGACGGGAACCTACGAGCAGTACTTC. Protein sequence: CASSDLTGTYEQYF.

V is TRBV18 and J is TRBJ1-2, with 10 bases that match TRBD1. V lost 3 bases to trimming and J lost 9 bases; unmatched junction nucleotides: 1. The CDR3 length is 12 residues. The germline V gene has CDR1 KGHSH and CDR2 LQKENI. CDR3 amino acids: CASSPGQGSYTF. The CDR3 DNA reads TGTGCCAGCTCACCGGGACAGGGGAGCTACACCTTC.

The chain employs TRBV11-3 and TRBJ2-1; 9 nucleotides line up with TRBD1. Looked up from germline, CDR1 is SGHNT and CDR2 is YENEEA. The CDR3 loop spans 15 amino acids. Trimming took 4 bases from V and 9 from J; bases not matched to a gene: 10. DNA of the CDR3: TGTGCCAGCAGCTCCACCGGGACAGGGTCTGCTGAGCAGTTCTTC. Translating gives CASSSTGTGSAEQFF.

This sequence joins TRBV6-6 and TRBJ2-1; 9 bases fit TRBD2. Per germline, CDR1 MNHNY and CDR2 SVGAGI (reference sequence). V trimming: 4 bases; J trimming: 7 bases; junction bases outside the gene matches: 5. The CDR3 is 14 residues long. CDR3 sequence reads: CASSSSGVLNEQFF. The CDR3 DNA reads TGTGCCAGCAGTTCTAGCGGGGTGCTGAATGAGCAGTTCTTC.

V is TRBV2 and J is TRBJ1-1; weak D call: TRBD1 (6 bases). CDR3 length: 12 residues. Germline CDR1 is SNHLY and CDR2 is FYNNEI. V shed 6 bases and J shed 4 bases, with 9 bases lying between them. CDR3 sequence (DNA): TGTGCCAGCAGCCAACAGGGCACTGAAGCTTTCTTT. Amino acid sequence: CASSQQGTEAFF.

The rearrangement uses TRBV29-1 and TRBJ2-7, with D maybe TRBD2 (6 bases). Between the trimmed V and J ends, which lost 7 bases and 0 bases, there was a span of 19 bases. Looked up from germline, CDR1 is SQVTM and CDR2 is ANQGSEA. This CDR3 contains 15 residues. DNA of the CDR3: TGCAGCGCGGGCGGCGGGGACTGGAGCTCCTACGAGCAGTACTTC. This translates into CSAGGGDWSSYEQYF.

CDR3: CASSHTVGGETDTQYF. In nucleotides, the CDR3 is TGCGCCAGCAGCCATACCGTGGGGGGGGAGACAGATACGCAGTATTTT. The chain uses TRBV4-3 and TRBJ2-3, with TRBD2 identical over 7 bases. CDR1 is LGHNA and CDR2 is YSLEER in the germline V gene. V lost 3 bases and J lost 3; bases outside the gene matches: 9. The CDR3 has 16 amino acids.

V is TRBV10-3 and J is TRBJ2-1; no definite D call. Germline CDR1 reads ENHRY; CDR2 reads SYGVKD. The length of the CDR3 is 13 residues. V lost 0 bases and J 12 bases, leaving 12 bases between the germline ends. The CDR3 bases are TGTGCCATCAGTGAGTCAGGAGAGAAGTGGCAGTTCTTC. Protein product: CAISESGEKWQFF.

This chain connects TRBV9 to TRBJ2-3; 8 nucleotides agree with TRBD2. This CDR3 region has 14 residues. Per germline, CDR1 SGDLS and CDR2 YYNGEE. V was clipped by 3 bases and J by 6 bases; unmatched bases: 6. The CDR3 sequence: CASSGSGGRDTQYF. CDR3 sequence (DNA): TGTGCCAGCAGCGGCTCGGGGGGGAGGGATACGCAGTATTTT.

V is TRBV18 and J is TRBJ1-3; 8 bases align to TRBD1. The V gene end was trimmed by 0 bases and the J gene end by 6 bases; junction bases not matched to a gene: 4. The CDR3 spans 15 residues. The germline V gene encodes CDR1 KGHSH and CDR2 LQKENI. The CDR3 DNA reads as TGTGCCAGCTCACCACCGAGGCAGGGGGCAAACACCATATATTTT. Residues: CASSPPRQGANTIYF.

Comments on this clone: Mismatch with germline at one junction end may stem from a read error. The chain combines TRBV4-2 with TRBJ2-4, with D tentatively TRBD1 (6 bases). Looked up from germline, CDR1 is LGHNA and CDR2 is YNFKEQ. The CDR3 consists of 15 residues. The chain's CDR3 is CASSQDWTAQNIQYF. CDR3 bases: TGTGCCAGCAGCCAAGATTGGACAGCCCAAAACATTCAGTACTTC.

The chain links TRBV5-4 to TRBJ2-6; tentative D call: TRBD2 (5 bases). The germline V and J ends were trimmed by 7 bases and 2 bases, with 13 bases remaining between them. The germline V gene encodes CDR1 SGHNT and CDR2 YYREEE (reference sequence). The CDR3 sequence is 15 residues long. CDR3 sequence reads: CASGPGGAGANVLTF. The DNA of the CDR3 is TGTGCCAGCGGCCCAGGAGGTGCTGGGGCCAACGTCCTGACTTTC.

This clone was observed once. V gene TRBV29-1 combines with J gene TRBJ1-3, with TRBD1 matching over 9 bases. CDR1 is SQVTM and CDR2 is ANQGSEA in the germline V gene. The J segment lost 2 bases and the V segment lost 1 base, leaving 0 bases of the junction unmatched. The CDR3 extends over 14 amino acids. This CDR3 reads CSVEGQGAGNTIYF. CDR3 DNA: TGCAGCGTTGAAGGACAGGGGGCTGGAAACACCATATATTTT.

The J gene is TRBJ2-3, the V gene TRBV7-2, with 13 bases fitting TRBD2. V shed 5 bases, J shed 9 bases, and the junction held 8 bases outside the gene matches. The germline V gene has CDR1 SGHTA and CDR2 FQGNSA. There are 15 residues in the CDR3. The CDR3 sequence is CASSPLAGGSRTQYF. CDR3 DNA sequence: TGTGCCAGCAGCCCACTAGCGGGGGGGTCGAGGACGCAGTATTTT.

The chain uses TRBV30 and TRBJ2-5; 9 bases match TRBD2. J was trimmed by 1 base and V by 1 base; bases with no gene match: 7. In germline, CDR1 is GTSNPN, CDR2 SVGIG (reference sequence). The CDR3 runs 16 residues. The DNA for the CDR3 is TGTGCCTGGAGTGGGGGGCGGGAGGGATTCCAAGAGACCCAGTACTTC. Residues: CAWSGGREGFQETQYF.

The rearrangement links TRBV5-6 to TRBJ2-7, with D possibly being TRBD1 (6 bases). V was pared by 3 bases and J by 0 bases, with 7 bases between. The CDR3 has 13 amino acids. Per the germline V gene, CDR1 is SGHDT and CDR2 is YYEEEE. As DNA, the CDR3 is TGTGCCAGCAGCTCGGACAGCTCCTACGAGCAGTACTTC. Its translation is CASSSDSSYEQYF.

The chain couples TRBV20-1 to TRBJ1-2; D unresolved. V was trimmed by 0 bases and J by 7 bases, leaving 6 bases between them. Germline lookup yields CDR1 DFQATT and CDR2 SNEGSKA (reference sequence). This CDR3 has 11 amino acids. DNA of the CDR3: TGCAGTGCTAGAGATCGGGTTGGCTACACCTTC. Protein product: CSARDRVGYTF.

V is TRBV10-1 and J is TRBJ2-3; D is uncertain. Germline lookup yields CDR1 WNHNN and CDR2 SYGVQD (reference sequence). The CDR3 contains 19 residues. Trimming took off 0 bases at V and 1 base at J, with 20 bases between the two ends. The CDR3 nucleotides read TGCGCCAGCAGTGAGTCGAGCTCTAGAATTTCCCCCCGCACAGATACGCAGTATTTT. This encodes CASSESSSRISPRTDTQYF.

J is TRBJ2-1 and V is TRBV6-4, with D uncertain. CDR3 length: 12 amino acids. Germline CDR1 and CDR2: MRHNA and SNTAGT. Between the trimmed V and J ends, which lost 2 bases and 5 bases, there was a span of 4 bases. Here the CDR3 reads CASSDRHNEQFF. The CDR3, as DNA: TGTGCCAGCAGTGACCGTCACAATGAGCAGTTCTTC.

The V and J genes are TRBV11-3 and TRBJ2-7; 9 nucleotides agree with TRBD1. Germline CDR1 reads SGHNT; CDR2 reads YENEEA. Losses at the gene ends were 5 bases for V and 5 bases for J; bases not matched to a gene: 16. CDR3 length: 17 amino acids. The CDR3 loop is CASSRGSGTGSVDEQYF. DNA for the CDR3: TGTGCCAGCAGCCGAGGATCCGGGACAGGGTCGGTGGACGAGCAGTACTTC.

The CDR3 nucleotides are TGTGCCAGCAGTTTAGCCACAGGGGGAGATGGCTACACCTTC. Amino acids: CASSLATGGDGYTF. V and J are TRBV28 and TRBJ1-2; 8 bases line up with TRBD1. Germline assignment: CDR1 MDHEN and CDR2 SYDVKM. The V segment lost 2 bases and the J segment 6 bases; nucleotides outside the gene matches: 5. CDR3 length: 14 amino acids.

V gene TRBV19 combines with J gene TRBJ2-7; 11 nucleotides match TRBD2. Germline V gene data show CDR1 as LNHDA and CDR2 as SQIVND (reference sequence). This CDR3 comprises 15 residues. V shed 4 bases, J shed 3 bases, and the junction held 5 bases outside the gene matches. In DNA form, the CDR3 reads TGTGCCAGTAGTAGCTGGACTAGCGGGTTCTACGAGCAGTACTTC. This codes for CASSSWTSGFYEQYF.

The J gene is TRBJ2-1, the V gene TRBV9, with 10 positions matching TRBD1. This CDR3 has 14 residues. The V gene end was trimmed by 3 bases and the J gene end by 7 bases; junction bases not matched to a gene: 4. Looked up from germline, CDR1 is SGDLS and CDR2 is YYNGEE. The CDR3 reads CASSARDRGNEQFF. DNA of the CDR3: TGTGCCAGCAGCGCCCGGGACAGGGGAAATGAGCAGTTCTTC.

The chain uses TRBV18 and TRBJ2-1; D possibly corresponds to TRBD2 (5 bases). V was shortened by 6 bases and J by 7 bases, with 7 bases between the two germline ends. The CDR3 has 11 residues. CDR1 and CDR2 from the germline V gene are KGHSH and LQKENI. The CDR3 DNA sequence: TGTGCCAGCTCCCCGGGGAATGAGCAGTTCTTC. Protein sequence: CASSPGNEQFF.

The gene calls are TRBV7-2 and TRBJ2-7, with a possible D match to TRBD2 (6 bases). The CDR3 has 14 residues. Trimming took 7 bases from V and 4 from J, leaving 17 bases between them. CDR1 and CDR2 from the germline V gene are SGHTA and FQGNSA. CDR3 DNA sequence: TGTGCCAGCACTCGCCCCGTTGGGGGGTACGAGCAGTACTTC. It codes for CASTRPVGGYEQYF.

The CDR3 region is CASSLVADTQYF. The DNA of the CDR3 is TGTGCCAGCAGCTTAGTAGCGGATACGCAGTATTTT. The chain combines TRBV7-6 with TRBJ2-3, with D possibly TRBD2 on 5 matching bases. The CDR3 is 12 amino acids. V lost 1 base, J lost 6 bases, and 5 bases lay in between. Germline CDR1 and CDR2: SGHVS and FNYEAQ.

This chain uses TRBV5-8 with TRBJ2-3; tentative D call: TRBD1 (6 bases). CDR1 and CDR2 (germline): SGHTS, YDEGEE. This CDR3 contains 15 residues. Trimming cost V 2 bases and J 3 bases, with 13 bases left between them. Here the CDR3 DNA reads TGTGCCAGCAGCTTAACTCAGGGGCGGACAGATACGCAGTATTTT. It specifies CASSLTQGRTDTQYF.

The chain couples TRBV2 to TRBJ1-1; no clear D gene. The CDR3 is 13 residues long. The germline CDR1 and CDR2 sequences are SNHLY and FYNNEI. Between the trimmed V and J ends, which lost 6 bases and 8 bases, there was a span of 16 bases. The CDR3 nucleotides are TGTGCCAGCAGCGCTAGCGTGGCGGGAGAAGCTTTCTTT. Amino acid sequence: CASSASVAGEAFF.

The chain has TRBV9 and TRBJ2-2; 10 bases are a match to TRBD2. CDR3 length equals 18 residues. Trimming took 2 bases from V and 2 from J; bases not matched to a gene: 9. Germline CDR1 SGDLS, CDR2 YYNGEE. The CDR3 spells CASSVPTTSGANTGELFF. The CDR3 DNA sequence: TGTGCCAGCAGCGTCCCTACTACTAGCGGGGCTAACACCGGGGAGCTGTTTTTT.

The chain employs TRBV6-6 and TRBJ2-3, with 7 bases fitting TRBD2. Germline V CDR1 and CDR2: MNHNY, SVGAGI (reference sequence). J lost 5 bases, V lost 7 bases, and 15 bases had no gene match. The CDR3 contains 16 residues. This CDR3 is CASKPPDREVQDTQYF. DNA for the CDR3: TGTGCCAGCAAACCTCCGGACCGGGAGGTTCAAGATACGCAGTATTTT.

The V and J genes are TRBV28 and TRBJ2-5, with D tentatively TRBD1 (7 bases). This CDR3 comprises 13 residues. Trimming left V 6 bases short and J 5 bases short, with 13 bases between. In germline, CDR1 is MDHEN, CDR2 SYDVKM. The CDR3 sequence: CASRPQGGETQYF. The CDR3 nucleotides are TGTGCCAGCAGACCCCAGGGGGGTGAGACCCAGTACTTC.

The chain links TRBV6-6 to TRBJ1-4, with 8 positions matching TRBD1. Per the germline V gene, CDR1 is MNHNY and CDR2 is SVGAGI (reference sequence). The CDR3 is made up of 14 amino acids. After removal of 5 bases from V and 6 bases from J, the junction contained 5 bases not matched to a gene. CDR3 amino acids: CASSRTGHYEKLFF. CDR3 in DNA: TGTGCCAGCAGTAGGACAGGGCACTATGAAAAACTGTTTTTT.